This entry lists 5 T cell receptor beta chains sequenced from one sample in a study of T cells in Graves' hyperthyroidism and ophthalmopathy. TCR beta CDR3 region amplification was performed from RNA transcripts. The HTBI primer set was used in a first-round RT-PCR of the TCR CDR3. From the multiplex PCR reads, TCRdb called clonotypes with MiXCR, one entry per CDR3 protein. The sample has roughly 500,000 distinct CDR3 sequences; 46% are singletons. Material for sequencing was peripheral blood or thyroid tissue (not recorded which). The origin of the receptors is an adult woman with Graves' disease, either hyperthyroidism or ophthalmopathy (not recorded which).

This clonotype was counted only a few times. This chain uses TRBV7-8 with TRBJ1-2; D call uncertain. CDR1 is SGHVS and CDR2 is FQNEAQ in the germline V gene. The CDR3 covers 12 residues. Trimming left V 5 bases short and J 8 bases short, with 12 bases between. CDR3 nucleotide sequence: TGTGCCAGCAGCCCTATCGGGTCAGGCTACACCTTC. It translates to CASSPIGSGYTF. The entire variable domain, with the rest obtained from reference TRBV7-8 and TRBJ1-2, is as follows: GAGVSQSPRYKVAKRGQDVALRCDPISGHVSLFWYQQALGQGPEFLTYFQNEAQLDKSGLPSDRFFAERPEGSVSTLKIQRTQQEDSAVYLCASSPIGSGYTFGSGTRLTVV.

This sequence joins TRBV19 and TRBJ1-3; D gene uncertain. The CDR3 runs to 14 residues. In germline, CDR1 is LNHDA, CDR2 SQIVND (reference sequence). Trimming removed 9 bases from V and 0 bases from J, with 12 bases in between. The CDR3 coding sequence is TGTGCCAGCGACCTGGGGAACTCTGGAAACACCATATATTTT. Translation: CASDLGNSGNTIYF.

The rearrangement joins TRBV7-9 to TRBJ1-5; 9 bases are a match to TRBD1. Losses at the gene ends were 5 bases for V and 13 bases for J; bases not matched to a gene: 12. Looked up from germline, CDR1 is SEHNR and CDR2 is FQNEAQ (reference sequence). The CDR3 spans 14 residues. As DNA, the CDR3 is TGTGCCAGCAGCCACCGGGACAGGGTTTGGGAACAGCATTTT. Translated, it gives CASSHRDRVWEQHF.

The genes are TRBV7-9 and TRBJ2-1; tentative D call: TRBD2 (5 bases). V gave up 6 bases and J gave up 10 bases, with 13 bases separating them. The CDR3 is 12 amino acids. Germline CDR1 reads SEHNR; CDR2 reads FQNEAQ (reference sequence). CDR3 amino acids: CASSQDWEEQFF. The CDR3 DNA follows: TGTGCCAGCAGTCAAGACTGGGAGGAGCAGTTCTTC.

The V and J genes are TRBV7-9 and TRBJ1-5; TRBD1 aligns across 7 bases. J lost 1 base, V lost 5 bases, and 5 bases had no gene match. The germline CDR1 and CDR2 sequences are SEHNR and FQNEAQ (reference sequence). The CDR3 length is 15 residues. CDR3 DNA sequence: TGTGCCAGCAGCAAACAGGGGCTAAGCAATCAGCCCCAGCATTTT. This sequence encodes CASSKQGLSNQPQHF.